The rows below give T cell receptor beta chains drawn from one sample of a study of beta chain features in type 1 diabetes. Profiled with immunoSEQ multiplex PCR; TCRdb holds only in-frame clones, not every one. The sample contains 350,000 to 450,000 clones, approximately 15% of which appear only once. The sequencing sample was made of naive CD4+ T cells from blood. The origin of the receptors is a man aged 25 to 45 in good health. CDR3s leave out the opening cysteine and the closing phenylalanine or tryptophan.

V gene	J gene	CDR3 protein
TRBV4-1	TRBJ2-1	ASSQRDTGSEQF
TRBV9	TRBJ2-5	ASSVVGRGETQY
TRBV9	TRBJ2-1	AGSVESSGASSYNEQF
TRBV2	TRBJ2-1	ASRSLSGQF
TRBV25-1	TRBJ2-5	ASRSGQAAQETQY
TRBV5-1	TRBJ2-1	ASSSTGQGFDEQF
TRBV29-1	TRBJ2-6	SGDGGESGANVLT
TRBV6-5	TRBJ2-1	ASSYSDRVDEQF
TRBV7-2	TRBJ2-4	ASGLGVAKNIQY
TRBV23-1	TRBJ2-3	ASSPPGCTDTQY
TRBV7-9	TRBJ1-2	ASSPRGYT
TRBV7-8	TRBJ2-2	ASSPRTSANTGELF
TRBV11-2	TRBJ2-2	ASSLHGAFTGELF
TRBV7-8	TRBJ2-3	ASSAGGTDTQY